This TCR beta chain was sequenced during a study of T-cell memory formation after mild COVID-19. Overall study results and limits: Later expanders leaned CD4+, whereas clones that contracted between day 15 and 85 were balanced CD4/CD8. Clones that contracted clustered mainly in CM and EM if CD4+ and in EMRA if CD8+. There was no confirmation that second-wave clones peaking on day 37 were SARS-CoV-2 specific.

This clonotype was counted once. Its antigen is currently unknown. Trimming shortened V by 3 bases and J by 5 bases, and 16 bases separated the two germline ends. The CDR3 consists of 15 residues. Amplification by 5'RACE using constant-segment primers produced TCR alpha and TCR beta cDNA libraries that carried sample barcodes and UMIs. One entry per CDR3 protein results from TCRdb running MiXCR on the 5' RACE reads. The table includes roughly 200,000 distinct CDR3 sequences, around 15% detected once. This sequence originates from an adult woman who had mild COVID-19 (a few samples of this study predate the infection). Cell type and time point are not known. Sequenced sample: PBMCs or a T cell subset sorted from them (not recorded which). The chain joins TRBV12-3 or TRBV12-4 to TRBJ2-5, with D hard to call. In DNA form, the CDR3 reads TGTGCCAGCAGTTTGGGGTGGCGGTCCGGGGAGACCCAGTACTTC. It translates to CASSLGWRSGETQYF.